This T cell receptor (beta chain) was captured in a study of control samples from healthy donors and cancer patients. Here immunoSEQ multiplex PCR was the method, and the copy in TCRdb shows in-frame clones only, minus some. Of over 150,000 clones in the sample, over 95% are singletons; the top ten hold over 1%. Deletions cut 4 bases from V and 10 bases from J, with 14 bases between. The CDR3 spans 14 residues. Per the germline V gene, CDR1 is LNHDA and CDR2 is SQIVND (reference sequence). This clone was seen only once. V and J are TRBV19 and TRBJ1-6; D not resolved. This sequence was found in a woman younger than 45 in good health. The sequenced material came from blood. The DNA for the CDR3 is TGTGCCAGTAGTACCGAGTTTGGAGGATCACCCCTCCACTTT. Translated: CASSTEFGGSPLHF.